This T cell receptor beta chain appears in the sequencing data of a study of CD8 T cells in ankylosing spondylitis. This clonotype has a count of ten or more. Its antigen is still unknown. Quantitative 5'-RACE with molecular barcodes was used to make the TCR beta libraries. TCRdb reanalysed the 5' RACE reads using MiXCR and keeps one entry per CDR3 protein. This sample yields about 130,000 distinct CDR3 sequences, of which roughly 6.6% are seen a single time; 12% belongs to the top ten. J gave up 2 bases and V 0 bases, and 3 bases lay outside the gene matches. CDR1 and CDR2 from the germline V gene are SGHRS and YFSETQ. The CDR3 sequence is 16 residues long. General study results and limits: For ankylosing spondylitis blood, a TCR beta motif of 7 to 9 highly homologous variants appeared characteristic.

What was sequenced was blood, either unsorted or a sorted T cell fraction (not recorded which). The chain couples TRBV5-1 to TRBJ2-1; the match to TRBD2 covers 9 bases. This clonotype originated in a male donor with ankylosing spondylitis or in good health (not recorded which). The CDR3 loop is CASSLEGGGAYNEQFF. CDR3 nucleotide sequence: TGCGCCAGCAGCTTGGAGGGCGGGGGGGCCTACAATGAGCAGTTCTTC.